These 32 T cell receptor beta chains came from one sample sequenced in a study of beta chain features in type 1 diabetes. The sequenced template was cDNA made from the entire isolated RNA. Clones were sequenced by immunoSEQ multiplex PCR, and TCRdb holds only the in-frame ones, with some missing. This sample yields roughly 400,000 clones, of which over 11% are seen a single time; 0.035% to 0.045% belongs to the top ten. The sequenced sample consisted of naive CD4+ T cells from blood. The receptors were sampled from a man aged 25-40 years in good health.

On this clone: At the DNA level, this CDR3 is encoded by other sequences in the same sample as well. This chain uses TRBV30 with TRBJ2-5, with TRBD1 as a possible D gene (6 bases). The CDR3 totals 13 residues. Germline lookup yields CDR1 GTSNPN and CDR2 SVGIG (reference sequence). V was pared by 2 bases and J by 2 bases, with 9 bases between. This CDR3 is CAWSLGGQETQYF. For the CDR3, the DNA is TGTGCCTGGAGTTTAGGGGGTCAAGAGACCCAGTACTTC. Full variable domain (outside the CDR3, taken from reference TRBV30 and TRBJ2-5): SQTIHQWPATLVQPVGSPLSLECTVEGTSNPNLYWYRQAAGRGLQLLFYSVGIGQISSEVPQNLSASRPQDRQFILSSKKLLLSDSGFYLCAWSLGGQETQYFGPGTRLLVL.

This clone has a handful of counts. The chain recombines TRBV7-9 with TRBJ2-3; no firm D call. The ends were cut back, 5 bases at V and 2 bases at J, with 14 bases in the middle. The CDR3 is 15 amino acids. Germline assignment: CDR1 SEHNR and CDR2 FQNEAQ (reference sequence). In DNA, the CDR3 is TGTGCCAGCAGCCAGTCGGAGTGGTACACAGATACGCAGTATTTT. Translation gives CASSQSEWYTDTQYF.

The rearrangement links TRBV5-1 to TRBJ2-3; TRBD1 matches at 8 bases. There are 15 residues in the CDR3. The V segment lost 4 bases and the J segment 2 bases; nucleotides outside the gene matches: 6. Germline V gene data show CDR1 as SGHRS and CDR2 as YFSETQ. The CDR3 region is CASSQTGDLTDTQYF. CDR3 in DNA: TGCGCCAGCAGCCAGACAGGGGACCTCACAGATACGCAGTATTTT.

The chain uses TRBV4-2 and TRBJ1-1, with TRBD1 as a possible D gene (5 bases). The V end was cut by 5 bases, the J end by 8 bases, with 12 bases between. This CDR3 is built from 12 residues. Germline CDR1 and CDR2: LGHNA and YNFKEQ. The CDR3 reads CASSLQDSEAFF. The CDR3, as DNA: TGTGCCAGCAGCTTACAGGATTCGGAAGCTTTCTTT.

The genes are TRBV29-1 and TRBJ1-1; no firm D call. Per the germline V gene, CDR1 is SQVTM and CDR2 is ANQGSEA. V lost 7 bases and J 0 bases, leaving 15 bases between the germline ends. The CDR3 consists of 14 residues. Here the CDR3 reads CSATEGAMNTEAFF. The CDR3 DNA follows: TGCAGCGCCACGGAGGGAGCGATGAACACTGAAGCTTTCTTT.

The chain couples TRBV5-6 to TRBJ2-1; 14 bases are a match to TRBD2. The CDR3 length is 15 residues. J lost 7 bases, V lost 4 bases, and 4 bases had no gene match. The germline CDR1 and CDR2 sequences are SGHDT and YYEEEE. The CDR3 loop reads CASSQGLAGENEQFF. As DNA, the CDR3 is TGTGCCAGCAGCCAGGGACTAGCGGGAGAAAATGAGCAGTTCTTC.

This clone has just a few counts. The chain is built from TRBV30 and TRBJ1-3; a weak D match, TRBD1 (6 bases). CDR1 is GTSNPN and CDR2 is SVGIG in the germline V gene (reference sequence). CDR3 length: 15 amino acids. Trimming stripped 4 bases from V and 0 bases from J, with 13 bases between. Here the CDR3 DNA reads TGTGCCTGGATGAGGGACACGACCTCTGGAAACACCATATATTTT. It yields the protein CAWMRDTTSGNTIYF.

This clone has a handful of counts. This sequence joins TRBV25-1 and TRBJ1-2; no clear D. The CDR3 runs to 13 residues. Trimming took 3 bases from V and 4 from J, leaving 9 bases between them. CDR1 is MGHDK and CDR2 is SYGVNS in the germline V gene. The CDR3 DNA is TGTGCCAGCAGTGATGCTTCTGGCTATGGCTACACCTTC. Translation: CASSDASGYGYTF.

V usage is TRBV5-4 and J usage is TRBJ1-6; maybe TRBD1 (6 bases). Germline values: CDR1 SGHNT, CDR2 YYREEE (reference sequence). The CDR3 consists of 16 residues. V lost 4 bases to trimming and J lost 7 bases, with 18 bases between them. CDR3 sequence: CASSPQGVGRNSPLHF. DNA for the CDR3: TGTGCCAGCAGCCCACAGGGAGTTGGAAGAAATTCACCCCTCCACTTT.

Only a few counts were recorded for this clone. V and J are TRBV15 and TRBJ2-5, with D possibly TRBD1 on 5 matching bases. The CDR3 is 14 amino acids. Trimming shortened V by 1 base and J by 5 bases, and 11 bases separated the two germline ends. Germline-derived CDR1 and CDR2 are LNHNV and YYDKDF (reference sequence). CDR3 nucleotide sequence: TGTGCCACCAGCAGAGTAGGGGTCCCGGAGACCCAGTACTTC. Its protein product is CATSRVGVPETQYF.

A few counts support this clone. V gene TRBV4-3 combines with J gene TRBJ2-5; 8 nucleotides line up with TRBD1. The CDR3 extends over 15 amino acids. V gave up 3 bases and J gave up 4 bases; unmatched junction bases: 7. Germline-derived CDR1 and CDR2 are LGHNA and YSLEER. The DNA of the CDR3 is TGCGCCAGCAGCCATCTTCCGACAGGGGCAGAGACCCAGTACTTC. Its protein product is CASSHLPTGAETQYF.

This clone was recorded a few times. The V gene is TRBV9, the J gene TRBJ2-1; 9 bases align to TRBD2. This CDR3 region has 15 residues. Germline V gene data show CDR1 as SGDLS and CDR2 as YYNGEE. J was trimmed by 2 bases and V by 3 bases; bases with no gene match: 3. CDR3 in amino acids: CASSGGLAAYNEQFF. Written as DNA, the CDR3 is TGTGCCAGCAGCGGGGGACTAGCAGCCTACAATGAGCAGTTCTTC.

The V gene is TRBV9, the J gene TRBJ2-3; 9 bases fit TRBD2. CDR1 is SGDLS, CDR2 YYNGEE, per germline. J lost 4 bases, V lost 0 bases, and 3 bases had no gene match. The CDR3 is made up of 15 amino acids. The DNA for the CDR3 is TGTGCCAGCAGCGTAGGCGGGAGGGCCGCAGATACGCAGTATTTT. Amino acid sequence: CASSVGGRAADTQYF.

In this sample, this clone turned up a few times. This rearrangement joins TRBV9 to TRBJ1-1; D gene ambiguous. The CDR3 is made up of 13 amino acids. Deletions cut 2 bases from V and 4 bases from J, with 9 bases between. Germline V gives CDR1 SGDLS, CDR2 YYNGEE. The CDR3 spells CASSVAGSTEAFF. The CDR3 DNA reads TGTGCCAGCAGCGTTGCCGGGAGCACTGAAGCTTTCTTT.

Concerning this clone itself: A much larger clonotype is one base distant, so this may be a read error. V and J are TRBV11-2 and TRBJ2-3, with D unclear. Trimming stripped 5 bases from V and 3 bases from J, with 3 bases between. CDR1 is SGHAT, CDR2 FQNNGV, per germline. The CDR3 is 11 amino acids. The CDR3 region is CASSQTDTQYF. The CDR3 DNA reads as TGTGCCAGCAGCCAAACAGATACGCAGTATTTT.

The chain recombines TRBV10-3 with TRBJ1-1; weak D call: TRBD1 (5 bases). V gave up 0 bases and J gave up 0 bases, with 8 bases separating them. Germline-derived CDR1 and CDR2 are ENHRY and SYGVKD. CDR3 size: 15 residues. As DNA, the CDR3 is TGTGCCATCAGTGAGTCACAGGTACTGAACACTGAAGCTTTCTTT. It translates to CAISESQVLNTEAFF.

In its sample, this clone was seen a few times. Written as DNA, the CDR3 is TGTGCCAGTAGTATACACACCGGAGATACGCAGTATTTT. Residues: CASSIHTGDTQYF. The chain combines TRBV19 with TRBJ2-3; D gene unclear. The CDR3 contains 13 residues. Looked up from germline, CDR1 is LNHDA and CDR2 is SQIVND (reference sequence). The V and J ends lost 2 bases and 5 bases respectively, with 8 bases between them.

The table lists this clone with a few counts. The chain recombines TRBV11-3 with TRBJ2-3; TRBD2 aligns across 7 bases. The CDR3 runs to 16 residues. The V gene's germline CDR1 is SGHNT and CDR2 YENEEA. J was trimmed by 2 bases and V by 4 bases; bases with no gene match: 9. CDR3 amino acids: CASSSGTGGYTDTQYF. CDR3 nucleotide sequence: TGTGCCAGCAGCTCAGGAACGGGGGGATACACAGATACGCAGTATTTT.

This clone was counted only a few times. The genes are TRBV10-3 and TRBJ2-1, with no clear D. Trimming removed 0 bases at V and 6 bases at J, with 9 bases between. The CDR3 has 14 amino acids. Per germline, CDR1 ENHRY and CDR2 SYGVKD. For the CDR3, the DNA is TGTGCCATCAGTGAGTCAGTTGGACGCAATGAGCAGTTCTTC. Its protein is CAISESVGRNEQFF.

V usage is TRBV7-9 and J usage is TRBJ1-1, with TRBD1 as a possible D gene (6 bases). V gave up 1 base and J gave up 1 base, with 10 bases separating them. The CDR3 is made up of 15 amino acids. The germline V gene has CDR1 SEHNR and CDR2 FQNEAQ (reference sequence). CDR3 in DNA: TGTGCCAGCAGCTTAGAACAGGGAAGGAACACTGAAGCTTTCTTT. This translates into CASSLEQGRNTEAFF. The full variable domain, its missing parts supplied by reference TRBV7-9 and TRBJ1-1, is DTGVSQNPRHKITKRGQNVTFRCDPISEHNRLYWYRQTLGQGPEFLTYFQNEAQLEKSRLLSDRFSAERPKGSFSTLEIQRTEQGDSAMYLCASSLEQGRNTEAFFGQGTRLTVV.

V gene TRBV25-1 combines with J gene TRBJ2-7; TRBD1 matches at 10 bases. The ends lost 6 bases at V and 3 bases at J; junction bases unmatched: 2. The CDR3 length is 13 residues. The germline CDR1 and CDR2 sequences are MGHDK and SYGVNS. The CDR3 DNA reads as TGTGCCAGCAGGGGACAGGGGAACTACGAGCAGTACTTC. Its translation is CASRGQGNYEQYF.

This clone was observed a few times. The J gene is TRBJ2-5, the V gene TRBV7-9, with 13 bases aligning to TRBD2. The CDR3 length is 17 residues. With 5 bases clipped from V and 0 bases from J, the junction kept 6 bases outside the gene matches. From germline, CDR1 is SEHNR and CDR2 FQNEAQ (reference sequence). The CDR3 loop is CASSPGLAGLHQETQYF. CDR3 DNA sequence: TGTGCCAGCAGCCCGGGACTAGCGGGGCTCCACCAAGAGACCCAGTACTTC.

This rearrangement joins TRBV6-5 to TRBJ2-3; the D gene is possibly TRBD2 (5 bases). Germline V lookup: CDR1 MNHEY, CDR2 SVGAGI. Trimming took off 2 bases at V and 0 bases at J, with 6 bases between the two ends. The CDR3 covers 14 residues. CDR3 coding DNA: TGTGCCAGCAGTTACGGGGAGAGCACAGATACGCAGTATTTT. Encoded protein: CASSYGESTDTQYF.

The CDR3 spells CATSRLQGATNSPLHF. The CDR3 DNA follows: TGTGCCACCAGCAGATTACAGGGGGCGACTAATTCACCCCTCCACTTT. The V call is TRBV15, the J call TRBJ1-6; 9 bases are shared with TRBD1. The germline V gene has CDR1 LNHNV and CDR2 YYDKDF (reference sequence). The CDR3 totals 16 residues. V was pared by 2 bases and J by 6 bases, with 5 bases of the junction left unmatched.

The J gene is TRBJ2-7, the V gene TRBV5-8, with 7 bases fitting TRBD1. This CDR3 comprises 15 residues. V shed 3 bases, J shed 5 bases, and the junction held 11 bases outside the gene matches. Germline V gene sequence: CDR1 SGHTS, CDR2 YDEGEE. The CDR3 DNA follows: TGTGCCAGCAGCTACCGGGGACAGCTACCTCACGAGCAGTACGTC. It yields the protein CASSYRGQLPHEQYV.

This clone came up a few times. V usage is TRBV7-9 and J usage is TRBJ1-2, with D maybe TRBD1 (5 bases). Trimming took 5 bases from V and 2 from J, leaving 12 bases between them. In germline, CDR1 is SEHNR, CDR2 FQNEAQ (reference sequence). The CDR3 spans 14 residues. CDR3 sequence: CASSLTGGNYGYTF. CDR3 in DNA: TGTGCCAGCAGCCTCACAGGAGGAAACTATGGCTACACCTTC. Full variable domain (rest looked up from reference TRBV7-9 and TRBJ1-2): DTGVSQNPRHKITKRGQNVTFRCDPISEHNRLYWYRQTLGQGPEFLTYFQNEAQLEKSRLLSDRFSAERPKGSFSTLEIQRTEQGDSAMYLCASSLTGGNYGYTFGSGTRLTVV.

This clone came up a few times. The chain employs TRBV18 and TRBJ1-2; no reliable D call. Germline V gives CDR1 KGHSH, CDR2 LQKENI. This CDR3 has 12 amino acids. V was shortened by 6 bases and J by 8 bases, with 13 bases between the two germline ends. In DNA form, the CDR3 reads TGTGCCAGCTCGAACAGAGCTGGAGGCTACACCTTC. Its translation: CASSNRAGGYTF. Looking up the rest from reference TRBV18 and TRBJ1-2 gives the full variable domain: NAGVMQNPRHLVRRRGQEARLRCSPMKGHSHVYWYRQLPEEGLKFMVYLQKENIIDESGMPKERFSAEFPKEGPSILRIQQVVRGDSAAYFCASSNRAGGYTFGSGTRLTVV.

This clone was detected only a few times. The chain has TRBV6-6 and TRBJ2-7; 8 positions agree with TRBD2. The J segment lost 3 bases and the V segment lost 7 bases, leaving 5 bases of the junction unmatched. This CDR3 is 13 amino acids long. Looked up from germline, CDR1 is MNHNY and CDR2 is SVGAGI (reference sequence). The CDR3: CASKGTRSYEQYF. CDR3 DNA sequence: TGTGCCAGCAAAGGGACTAGAAGCTACGAGCAGTACTTC.

J is TRBJ2-7 and V is TRBV30; D may be TRBD1 or TRBD2 (5 bases each). The CDR3 is 11 residues long. Germline V gives CDR1 GTSNPN, CDR2 SVGIG (reference sequence). CDR3 DNA: TGTGCCTGGAGTGTGAGGGGACCGCGGGACGTC. Its protein is CAWSVRGPRDV.

This clone was found a few times. The chain carries TRBV9 and TRBJ2-3; D is uncertain. CDR1 is SGDLS and CDR2 is YYNGEE in the germline V gene. Deletions cut 0 bases from V and 2 bases from J, with 16 bases between. CDR3 size: 17 residues. CDR3 in DNA: TGTGCCAGCAGCGTAGGATTGCGGAGCACCCCCACAGATACGCAGTATTTT. Protein sequence: CASSVGLRSTPTDTQYF.

The chain joins TRBV4-2 to TRBJ2-2; 8 bases fit TRBD2. Germline V gives CDR1 LGHNA, CDR2 YNFKEQ. The junction had 9 bases not matched to a gene; V was cut back by 2 bases and J by 1 base. The CDR3 spans 18 residues. For the CDR3, the DNA is TGTGCCAGCAGCCAACATCTTTCCAGCGGGAGGAACACCGGGGAGCTGTTTTTT. Residues: CASSQHLSSGRNTGELFF.

This CDR3 reads CASSPWSFNTGELFF. The CDR3 DNA follows: TGTGCCAGCAGCCCCTGGTCCTTTAACACCGGGGAGCTGTTTTTT. The chain employs TRBV7-2 and TRBJ2-2; no reliable D call. Germline assignment: CDR1 SGHTA and CDR2 FQGNSA. This CDR3 region has 15 residues. Deletions cut 5 bases from V and 2 bases from J, with 12 bases between.